This TCR beta chain was recovered during a study of blood T cell repertoires in COVID-19. Germline V lookup: CDR1 SNHLY, CDR2 FYNNEI. The V segment lost 10 bases and the J segment 4 bases; nucleotides outside the gene matches: 13. CDR3 length: 14 residues. Here immunoSEQ multiplex PCR was the method, and the copy in TCRdb shows in-frame clones only, minus some. The top ten hold about 6.8% of the sample, which has about 300,000 clones, about 89% seen once. The rearrangement links TRBV2 to TRBJ2-7; TRBD1 aligns across 7 bases. The receptor was isolated from a man aged 18 to 29 who had recovered from COVID-19. The sequenced sample consisted of peripheral blood. This chain's CDR3 is CAMQTGSDTYEQYF. CDR3 nucleotides: TGTGCCATGCAGACAGGGTCGGATACTTACGAGCAGTACTTC.